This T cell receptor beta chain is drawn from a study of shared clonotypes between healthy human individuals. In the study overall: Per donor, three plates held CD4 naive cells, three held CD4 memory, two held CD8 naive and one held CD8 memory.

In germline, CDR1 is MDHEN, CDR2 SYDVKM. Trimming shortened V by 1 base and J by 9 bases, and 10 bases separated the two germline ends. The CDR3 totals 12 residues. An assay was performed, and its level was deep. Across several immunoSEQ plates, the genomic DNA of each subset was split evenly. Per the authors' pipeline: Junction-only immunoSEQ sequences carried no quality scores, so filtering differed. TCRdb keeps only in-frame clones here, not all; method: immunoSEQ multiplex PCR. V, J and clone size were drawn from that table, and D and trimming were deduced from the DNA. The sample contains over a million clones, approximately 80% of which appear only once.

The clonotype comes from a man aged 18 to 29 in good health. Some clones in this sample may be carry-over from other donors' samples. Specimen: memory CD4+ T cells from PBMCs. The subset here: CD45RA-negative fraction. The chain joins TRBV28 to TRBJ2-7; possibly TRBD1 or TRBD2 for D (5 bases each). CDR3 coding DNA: TGTGCCAGCAGTTTATCCCCAGGGAGGCAGTACTTC. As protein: CASSLSPGRQYF. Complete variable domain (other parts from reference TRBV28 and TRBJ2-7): DVKVTQSSRYLVKRTGEKVFLECVQDMDHENMFWYRQDPGLGLRLIYFSYDVKMKEKGDIPEGYSVSREKKERFSLILESASTNQTSMYLCASSLSPGRQYFGPGTRLTVT.